This T cell receptor (beta chain) was retrieved from a study of blood T cell repertoires in COVID-19. Study details: Donors in the United States, Italy and Spain gave samples during acute or convalescent COVID-19. Sample material is recorded as cDNA or gDNA derived from T cells, B-cell-depleted T cells, or PBMCs.

Trimming left V 5 bases short and J 2 bases short, with 9 bases between. The germline V gene has CDR1 MNHEY and CDR2 SVGAGI. CDR3 length: 13 amino acids. In the source study's methods: Counts of nucleated cells, estimated from reference gene primer amplification, were obtained. Assay: immunoSEQ multiplex PCR; the TCRdb copy retains only in-frame clones and omits some. V and J calls plus clone size are reproduced from that table; the DNA served to infer D and trimming. Of 200,000 to 250,000 clones listed, around 84% are singletons. This receptor was identified in a woman older than 75 with active or convalescent COVID-19. The chain uses TRBV6-5 and TRBJ1-2; tentative D call: TRBD1 (5 bases). The sequenced material came from peripheral blood. The CDR3 DNA reads TGTGCCAGCAGTACCAGGGAAAACTATGGCTACACCTTC. Its protein is CASSTRENYGYTF.